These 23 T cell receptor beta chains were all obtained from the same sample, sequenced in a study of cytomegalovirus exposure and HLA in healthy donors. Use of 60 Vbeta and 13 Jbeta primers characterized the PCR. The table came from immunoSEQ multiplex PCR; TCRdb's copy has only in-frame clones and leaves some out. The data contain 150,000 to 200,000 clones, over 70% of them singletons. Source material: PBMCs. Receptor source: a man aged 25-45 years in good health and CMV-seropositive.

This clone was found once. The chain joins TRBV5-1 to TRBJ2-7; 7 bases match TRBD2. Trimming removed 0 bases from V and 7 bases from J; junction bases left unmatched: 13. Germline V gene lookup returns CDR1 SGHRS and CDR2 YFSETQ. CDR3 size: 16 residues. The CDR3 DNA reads TGCGCCAGCAGCTTGGGGGAGGGAGGGCCTTCACGGGAGCAGTACTTC. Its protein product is CASSLGEGGPSREQYF.

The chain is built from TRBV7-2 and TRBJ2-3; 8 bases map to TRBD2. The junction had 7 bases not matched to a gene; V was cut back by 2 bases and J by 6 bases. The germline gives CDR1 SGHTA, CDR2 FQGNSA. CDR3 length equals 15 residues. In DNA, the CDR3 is TGTGCCAGCAGCTTAAGCGGGGGCAGAACCGATACGCAGTATTTT. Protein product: CASSLSGGRTDTQYF. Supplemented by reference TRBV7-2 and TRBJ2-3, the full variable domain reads GAGVSQSPSNKVTEKGKDVELRCDPISGHTALYWYRQSLGQGLEFLIYFQGNSAPDKSGLPSDRFSAERTGGSVSTLTIQRTQQEDSAVYLCASSLSGGRTDTQYFGPGTRLTVL.

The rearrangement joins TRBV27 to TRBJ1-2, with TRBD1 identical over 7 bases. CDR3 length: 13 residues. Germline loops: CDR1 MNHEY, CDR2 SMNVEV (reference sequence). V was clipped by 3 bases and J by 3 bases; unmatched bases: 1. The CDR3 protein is CASSFGQDYGYTF. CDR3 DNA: TGTGCCAGCAGTTTCGGACAGGACTATGGCTACACCTTC.

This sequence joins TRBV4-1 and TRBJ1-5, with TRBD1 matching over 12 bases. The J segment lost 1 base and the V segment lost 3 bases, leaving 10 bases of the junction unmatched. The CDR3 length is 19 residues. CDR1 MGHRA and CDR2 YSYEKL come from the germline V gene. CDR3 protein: CASSHPAGTGGQSNQPQHF. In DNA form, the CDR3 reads TGCGCCAGCAGCCACCCTGCCGGGACAGGGGGCCAGAGCAATCAGCCCCAGCATTTT.

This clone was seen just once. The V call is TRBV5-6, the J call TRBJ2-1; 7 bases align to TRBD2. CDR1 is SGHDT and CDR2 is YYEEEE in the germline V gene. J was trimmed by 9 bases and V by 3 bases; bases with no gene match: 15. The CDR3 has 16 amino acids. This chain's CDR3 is CASSSSFSGRGIEQFF. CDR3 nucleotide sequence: TGTGCCAGCAGCTCGAGCTTTAGCGGGCGGGGGATTGAGCAGTTCTTC.

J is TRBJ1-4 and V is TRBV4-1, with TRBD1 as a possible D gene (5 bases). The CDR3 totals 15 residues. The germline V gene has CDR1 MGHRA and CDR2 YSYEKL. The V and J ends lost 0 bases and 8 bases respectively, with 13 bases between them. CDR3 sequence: CASSQDGRVREKLFF. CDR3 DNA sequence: TGCGCCAGCAGCCAAGATGGCAGGGTACGCGAAAAACTGTTTTTT.

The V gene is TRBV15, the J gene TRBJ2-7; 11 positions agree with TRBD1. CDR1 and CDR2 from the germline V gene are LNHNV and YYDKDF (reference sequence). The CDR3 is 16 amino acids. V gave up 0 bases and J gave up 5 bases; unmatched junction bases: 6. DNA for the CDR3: TGTGCCACCAGCAGAGACTCAGGACAGGGGGCCCACGAGCAGTACTTC. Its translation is CATSRDSGQGAHEQYF.

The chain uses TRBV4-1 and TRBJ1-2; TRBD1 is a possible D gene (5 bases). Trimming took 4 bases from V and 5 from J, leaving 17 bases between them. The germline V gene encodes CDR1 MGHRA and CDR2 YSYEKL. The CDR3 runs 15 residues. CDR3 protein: CASSLRWSREYGYTF. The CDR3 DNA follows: TGCGCCAGCAGCCTCCGCTGGAGCAGGGAATATGGCTACACCTTC.

This CDR3 reads CASRPDRDRHNEQFF. The CDR3 DNA follows: TGTGCCAGCAGACCAGACAGGGACCGACACAATGAGCAGTTCTTC. The V and J genes are TRBV5-4 and TRBJ2-1, with TRBD1 identical over 7 bases. Germline V gene sequence: CDR1 SGHNT, CDR2 YYREEE (reference sequence). Trimming at V came to 5 bases and at J to 5 bases, leaving 10 bases not matched to a gene. This CDR3 comprises 15 residues. Filled out from reference TRBV5-4 and TRBJ2-1, the complete variable domain reads ETGVTQSPTHLIKTRGQQVTLRCSSQSGHNTVSWYQQALGQGPQFIFQYYREEENGRGNFPPRFSGLQFPNYSSELNVNALELDDSALYLCASRPDRDRHNEQFFGPGTRLTVL.

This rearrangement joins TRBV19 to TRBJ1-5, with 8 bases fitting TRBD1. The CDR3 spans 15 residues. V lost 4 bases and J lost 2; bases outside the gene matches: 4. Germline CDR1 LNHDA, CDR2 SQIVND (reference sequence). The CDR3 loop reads CASSTSTGGNQPQHF. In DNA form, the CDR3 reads TGTGCCAGTAGTACTTCGACAGGGGGCAATCAGCCCCAGCATTTT.

In DNA, the CDR3 is TGTGCCAGCGGATACAGGGCCAATCAGCCCCAGCATTTT. Translating it yields CASGYRANQPQHF. The chain combines TRBV7-2 with TRBJ1-5; maybe TRBD1 (6 bases). Germline lookup yields CDR1 SGHTA and CDR2 FQGNSA. This CDR3 has 13 amino acids. The V gene lost 8 bases and the J gene lost 3 bases, with 11 bases spanning the gap.

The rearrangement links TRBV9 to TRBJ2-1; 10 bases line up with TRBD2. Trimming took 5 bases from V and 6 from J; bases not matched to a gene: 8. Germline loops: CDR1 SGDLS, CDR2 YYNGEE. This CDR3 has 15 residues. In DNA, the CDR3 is TGTGCCAGCAGTGCGACTAGCGGGCTGAGCAATGAGCAGTTCTTC. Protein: CASSATSGLSNEQFF.

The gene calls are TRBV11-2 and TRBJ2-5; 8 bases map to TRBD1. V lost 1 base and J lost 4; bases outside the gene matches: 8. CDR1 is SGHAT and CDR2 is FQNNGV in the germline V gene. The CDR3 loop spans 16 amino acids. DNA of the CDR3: TGTGCCAGCAGCTTAGCAGCAGGGGGCTTGGGAGAGACCCAGTACTTC. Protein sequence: CASSLAAGGLGETQYF.

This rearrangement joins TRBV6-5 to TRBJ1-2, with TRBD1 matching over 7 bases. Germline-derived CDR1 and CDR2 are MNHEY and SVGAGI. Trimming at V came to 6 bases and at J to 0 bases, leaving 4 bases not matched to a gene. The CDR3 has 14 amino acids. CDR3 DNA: TGTGCCAGCAGCCGACAGGGATCTAACTATGGCTACACCTTC. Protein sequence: CASSRQGSNYGYTF.

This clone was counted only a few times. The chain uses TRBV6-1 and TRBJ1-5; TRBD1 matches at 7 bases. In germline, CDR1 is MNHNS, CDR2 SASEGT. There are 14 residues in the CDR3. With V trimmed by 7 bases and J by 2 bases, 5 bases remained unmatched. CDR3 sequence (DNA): TGTGCCAGCACCATCGACAGGGGCAATCAGCCCCAGCATTTT. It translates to CASTIDRGNQPQHF.

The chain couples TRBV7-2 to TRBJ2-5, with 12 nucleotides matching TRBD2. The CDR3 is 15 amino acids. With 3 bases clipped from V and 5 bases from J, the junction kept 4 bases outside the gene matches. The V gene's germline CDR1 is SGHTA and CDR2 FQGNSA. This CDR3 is CASSLGLAGRETQYF. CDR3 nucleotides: TGTGCCAGCAGCTTGGGACTAGCGGGTAGGGAGACCCAGTACTTC.

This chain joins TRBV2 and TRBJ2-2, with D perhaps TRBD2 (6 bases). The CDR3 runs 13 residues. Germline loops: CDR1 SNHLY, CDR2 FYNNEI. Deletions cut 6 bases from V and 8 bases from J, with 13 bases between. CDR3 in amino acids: CASRRAEGGELFF. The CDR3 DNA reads TGTGCCAGCAGAAGGGCGGAGGGGGGGGAGCTGTTTTTT.

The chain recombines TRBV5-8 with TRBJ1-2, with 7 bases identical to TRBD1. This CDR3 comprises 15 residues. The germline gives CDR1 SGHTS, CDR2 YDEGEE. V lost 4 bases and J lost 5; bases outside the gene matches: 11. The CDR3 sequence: CASSRLRDSLYGYTF. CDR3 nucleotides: TGTGCCAGCAGCCGACTCCGGGACAGCCTTTATGGCTACACCTTC. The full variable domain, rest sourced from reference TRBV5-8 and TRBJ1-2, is EAGVTQSPTHLIKTRGQQATLRCSPISGHTSVYWYQQALGLGLQFLLWYDEGEERNRGNFPPRFSGRQFPNYSSELNVNALELEDSALYLCASSRLRDSLYGYTFGSGTRLTVV.

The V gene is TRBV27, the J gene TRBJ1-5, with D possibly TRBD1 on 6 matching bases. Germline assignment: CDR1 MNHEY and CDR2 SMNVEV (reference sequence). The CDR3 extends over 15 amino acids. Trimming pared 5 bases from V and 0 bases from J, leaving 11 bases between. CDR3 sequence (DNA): TGTGCCAGCAGTCCTTGGACAGTTAGCAATCAGCCCCAGCATTTT. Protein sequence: CASSPWTVSNQPQHF.

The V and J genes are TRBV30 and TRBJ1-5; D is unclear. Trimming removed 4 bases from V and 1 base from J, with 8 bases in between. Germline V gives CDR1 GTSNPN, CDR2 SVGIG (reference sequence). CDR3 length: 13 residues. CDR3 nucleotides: TGTGCCTGGAATCCGGGAAGCAATCAGCCCCAGCATTTT. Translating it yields CAWNPGSNQPQHF.

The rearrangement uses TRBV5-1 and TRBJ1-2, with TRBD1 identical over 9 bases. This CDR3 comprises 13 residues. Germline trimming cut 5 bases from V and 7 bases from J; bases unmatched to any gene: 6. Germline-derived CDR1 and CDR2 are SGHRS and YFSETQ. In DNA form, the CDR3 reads TGCGCCAGCAGGGGGGACAGGGAAGGTGGCTACACCTTC. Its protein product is CASRGDREGGYTF.

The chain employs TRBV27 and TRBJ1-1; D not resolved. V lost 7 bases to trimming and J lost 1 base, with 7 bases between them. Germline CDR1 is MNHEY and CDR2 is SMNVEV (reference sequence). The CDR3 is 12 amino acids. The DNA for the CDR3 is TGTGCCAGCAACGGAGGGAACACTGAAGCTTTCTTT. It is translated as CASNGGNTEAFF.

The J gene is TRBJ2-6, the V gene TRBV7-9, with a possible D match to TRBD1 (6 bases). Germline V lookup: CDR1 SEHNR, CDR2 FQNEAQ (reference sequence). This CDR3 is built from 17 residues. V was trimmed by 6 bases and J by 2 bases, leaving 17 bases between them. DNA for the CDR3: TGTGCCAGCAGGGAAGGCGGGCCAGGGGCTGGGGCCAACGTCCTGACTTTC. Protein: CASREGGPGAGANVLTF.